Sequencing of this T cell receptor (beta chain) was carried out in a study of T cell clonotyping in hematopoietic cell transplantation. Turning to the study itself: Pretransplant recipient samples were taken after cytoreduction.

The time point is: recipient sample about 28 days before transplant, after cytoreduction. CDR3 length equals 15 residues. With 6 bases removed from V and 7 bases from J, the gap between germline ends came to 22 bases. Germline V CDR1 and CDR2: SQVTM, ANQGSEA. Study-wide points: Broader posttransplant TCR repertoire diversity was predicted by graft donor and pretransplant recipient Inverse Simpson Index values.

About this clone itself: No antigen is known for it.

Profiling relied on immunoSEQ multiplex PCR, and the TCRdb table lists in-frame clones only, not all of them. The data hold about 36,000 clones, with roughly 94% observed a single time. This TCR was sampled from a man in his forties or fifties with chronic myeloid leukemia. Some clones in this sample may be carry-over from other donors' samples. The chain carries TRBV29-1 and TRBJ1-5; tentative D call: TRBD1 (6 bases). This specimen was peripheral blood mononuclear cells, taken before stem cell transplant. CDR3 sequence (DNA): TGCAGCGTCGTATCGGATACAGGGTCGGAACAGCCCCAGCATTTT. Amino acid sequence: CSVVSDTGSEQPQHF.